This passage covers 15 T cell receptor beta chains from one sample sequenced in a study of blood T cells in healthy people across ages. Primers used in a second PCR of about 6 to 11 cycles were a sample-barcoded 5' primer and a J-beta primer mix. MiXCR was run by TCRdb on the 5' RACE reads, yielding one entry per CDR3 protein. The table includes roughly 730,000 distinct CDR3 sequences, just over 55% detected once. Material for sequencing was blood. The receptors stem from a man in his forties or fifties in good health.

This clonotype was counted a few times. J is TRBJ2-1 and V is TRBV5-1, with 15 bases lining up with TRBD2. CDR3 length equals 16 residues. Losses at the gene ends were 4 bases for V and 6 bases for J; bases not matched to a gene: 5. The germline gives CDR1 SGHRS, CDR2 YFSETQ. The CDR3 DNA reads as TGCGCCAGCAGCCCCGGGACTAGCGGGGGGTTCAATGAGCAGTTCTTC. Amino acids: CASSPGTSGGFNEQFF.

This clonotype was observed a few times. In DNA form, the CDR3 reads TGTGCCAGCAGATCGCCCCGGGAAGTTACGTCCCAGTACTTC. Its translation is CASRSPREVTSQYF. The chain carries TRBV7-2 and TRBJ2-4; weak D call: TRBD2 (5 bases). Germline CDR1 SGHTA, CDR2 FQGNSA. This CDR3 contains 14 residues. V was clipped by 6 bases and J by 13 bases, with 22 bases between them.

The J gene is TRBJ2-5, the V gene TRBV12-3 or TRBV12-4; 11 positions agree with TRBD2. With 6 bases clipped from V and 2 bases from J, the junction kept 11 bases outside the gene matches. This CDR3 spans 17 amino acids. CDR3 DNA sequence: TGTGCCAGCAGCTCGACGGGGCTAGCGGGGGGACAAGAGACCCAGTACTTC. It translates to CASSSTGLAGGQETQYF.

The V and J genes are TRBV2 and TRBJ2-7, with D possibly TRBD1 on 6 matching bases. This CDR3 contains 14 residues. The germline V and J ends were trimmed by 2 bases and 3 bases, with 11 bases remaining between them. Germline V gene lookup returns CDR1 SNHLY and CDR2 FYNNEI. The CDR3 here is CASSEQGLRYEQYF. CDR3 DNA sequence: TGTGCCAGCAGTGAACAGGGGTTGCGCTACGAGCAGTACTTC.

The chain joins TRBV20-1 to TRBJ2-5; TRBD2 aligns across 12 bases. V was clipped by 2 bases and J by 3 bases; unmatched bases: 7. Per germline, CDR1 DFQATT and CDR2 SNEGSKA (reference sequence). The length of the CDR3 is 16 residues. The CDR3: CSARRLGLAGKETQYF. CDR3 in DNA: TGCAGTGCTAGAAGACTCGGACTAGCGGGAAAAGAGACCCAGTACTTC.

The chain employs TRBV5-1 and TRBJ1-1; a possible D gene is TRBD1 (6 bases). The CDR3 contains 13 residues. Germline values: CDR1 SGHRS, CDR2 YFSETQ. V was pared by 5 bases and J by 0 bases, with 8 bases between. The CDR3 coding sequence is TGCGCCAGCAGGGGGGCAGTGAACACTGAAGCTTTCTTT. Translated: CASRGAVNTEAFF.

This clonotype was counted a single time. This chain uses TRBV28 with TRBJ1-1; perhaps TRBD1 as D (5 bases). CDR3 size: 14 residues. CDR1 MDHEN and CDR2 SYDVKM come from the germline V gene. V was clipped by 3 bases and J by 6 bases, with 14 bases between them. As DNA, the CDR3 is TGTGCCAGCAGTTTTAAGGGGCTTTTCGCTGAAGCTTTCTTT. Residues: CASSFKGLFAEAFF.

This clonotype was observed once. The V call is TRBV6-5, the J call TRBJ2-3, with 11 bases aligning to TRBD2. The CDR3 has 18 amino acids. Germline values: CDR1 MNHEY, CDR2 SVGAGI. The V and J ends lost 4 bases and 0 bases, in that order; junction bases with no gene match: 9. CDR3 nucleotide sequence: TGTGCCAGCAGTTTCGACAAAAGACTAGCGGGAAGCACAGATACGCAGTATTTT. This sequence encodes CASSFDKRLAGSTDTQYF.

CDR3: CASSSLRRGSTDTQYF. The CDR3 coding sequence is TGTGCCAGCAGCTCCTTACGCAGGGGGAGCACAGATACGCAGTATTTT. The chain recombines TRBV7-2 with TRBJ2-3, with 7 bases that match TRBD1. The CDR3 consists of 16 residues. The V gene end was trimmed by 4 bases and the J gene end by 0 bases; junction bases not matched to a gene: 7. Germline V gene sequence: CDR1 SGHTA, CDR2 FQGNSA.

This chain links TRBV28 with TRBJ2-5; TRBD1 matches at 10 bases. TRBJ2-7 matches the DNA end more closely, so the J call is doubtful. CDR1 and CDR2 (germline): MDHEN, SYDVKM. The CDR3 is made up of 16 amino acids. CDR3 residues: CASSLFGGQGFDEQYF. CDR3 DNA sequence: TGTGCCAGCAGTTTATTCGGGGGACAGGGGTTCGACGAGCAGTACTTC.

The chain recombines TRBV4-2 with TRBJ2-7; tentative D call: TRBD1 (6 bases). The V end was cut by 2 bases, the J end by 1 base, with 9 bases between. The CDR3 has 14 amino acids. Germline loops: CDR1 LGHNA, CDR2 YNFKEQ. The CDR3 sequence is CASSQWTESYEQYF. CDR3 in DNA: TGTGCCAGCAGCCAATGGACAGAGTCCTACGAGCAGTACTTC.

The V gene is TRBV7-8, the J gene TRBJ1-5; D gene unclear. Germline values: CDR1 SGHVS, CDR2 FQNEAQ. V shed 4 bases and J shed 0 bases, with 25 bases lying between them. The CDR3 sequence is 20 residues long. CDR3 DNA sequence: TGTGCCAGCAGCTCGCTGGCGGTCCAGCGATGGGATTATAGCAATCAGCCCCAGCATTTT. Its translation is CASSSLAVQRWDYSNQPQHF.

The gene calls are TRBV9 and TRBJ2-5; 7 bases are a match to TRBD2. The germline CDR1 and CDR2 sequences are SGDLS and YYNGEE. CDR3 length: 15 amino acids. The trim removed 4 bases at V and 11 bases at J, leaving 17 bases unmatched. CDR3 loop: CASSPSNGGWGEQYF. As DNA, the CDR3 is TGTGCCAGCAGCCCCTCTAACGGGGGGTGGGGTGAGCAGTACTTC.

This clonotype was observed a few times. The V call is TRBV20-1, the J call TRBJ2-7, with 10 bases fitting TRBD2. Germline V gene sequence: CDR1 DFQATT, CDR2 SNEGSKA (reference sequence). The CDR3 extends over 14 amino acids. The ends lost 4 bases at V and 4 bases at J; junction bases unmatched: 7. The CDR3 loop reads CSATLLAGPYEQYF. The CDR3 DNA follows: TGCAGTGCTACCTTACTAGCGGGACCATACGAGCAGTACTTC.

This clonotype was seen once. The chain couples TRBV6-1 to TRBJ2-3; either TRBD1 or TRBD2 may supply D (5 bases each). Germline CDR1 is MNHNS and CDR2 is SASEGT. Trimming shortened V by 6 bases and J by 5 bases, and 18 bases separated the two germline ends. The CDR3 runs 15 residues. The CDR3 nucleotides are TGTGCCAGCAGCCCCGGGACCCCCGTGGAAGATACGCAGTATTTT. It specifies CASSPGTPVEDTQYF.